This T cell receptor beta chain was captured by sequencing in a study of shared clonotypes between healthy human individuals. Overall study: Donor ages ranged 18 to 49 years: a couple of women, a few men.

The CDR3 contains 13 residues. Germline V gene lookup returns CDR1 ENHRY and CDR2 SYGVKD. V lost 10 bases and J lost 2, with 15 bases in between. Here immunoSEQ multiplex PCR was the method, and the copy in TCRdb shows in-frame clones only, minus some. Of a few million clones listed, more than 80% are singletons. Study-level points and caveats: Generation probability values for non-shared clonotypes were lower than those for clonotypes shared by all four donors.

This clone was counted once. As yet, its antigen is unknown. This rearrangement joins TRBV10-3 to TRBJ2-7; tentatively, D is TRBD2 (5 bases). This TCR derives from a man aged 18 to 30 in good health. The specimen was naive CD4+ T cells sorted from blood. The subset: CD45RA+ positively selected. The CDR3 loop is CATSPRVTYEQYF. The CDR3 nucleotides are TGTGCCACCTCGCCGCGGGTGACCTACGAGCAGTACTTC.